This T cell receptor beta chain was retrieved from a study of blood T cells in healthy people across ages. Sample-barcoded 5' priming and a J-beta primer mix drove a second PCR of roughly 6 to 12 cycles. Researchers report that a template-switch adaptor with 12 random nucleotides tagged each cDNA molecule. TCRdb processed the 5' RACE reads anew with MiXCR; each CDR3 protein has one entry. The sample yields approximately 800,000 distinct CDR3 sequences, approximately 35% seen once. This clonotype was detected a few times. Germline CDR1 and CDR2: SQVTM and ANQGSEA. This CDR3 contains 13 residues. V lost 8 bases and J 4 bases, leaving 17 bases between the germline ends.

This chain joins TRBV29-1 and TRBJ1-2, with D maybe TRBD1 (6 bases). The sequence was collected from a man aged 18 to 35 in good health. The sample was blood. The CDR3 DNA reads TGCAGCTCGGGCGGGGGCTTGAGCTATGGCTACACCTTC. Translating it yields CSSGGGLSYGYTF.